The clone carrying this T cell receptor (beta chain) showed up many times. What it binds is unknown. In the source study's methods: Samples ranged from about 20,000 to 700,000 TCRs, with a median of approximately 96,000. MiXCR, applied by TCRdb to the RACE reads, yields one record per CDR3 protein. Here the V and J calls rest on TCRdb's processing, not on the authors' analysis. The sample records more than 75,000 distinct CDR3 sequences, over 8.5% being singletons. CDR3 length equals 12 residues. Germline V lookup: CDR1 DFQATT, CDR2 SNEGSKA (reference sequence). J gave up 4 bases and V 6 bases, and 3 bases lay outside the gene matches. The sample comes from a study of human T cells and chemical hapten exposure. Study summary: The study traced per-sample TCR yield variation mainly to small differences in pooled library volumes.

General observations from the study: Counts of TCRs above 1 in 1000 frequency stayed unchanged with DPC sensitization.

The time point was: healthy volunteer bleed at 6 weeks. Unfractionated whole blood served as the source for total RNA extraction. The rearrangement links TRBV20-1 to TRBJ2-1, with 7 nucleotides matching TRBD2. The sample taken for sequencing was whole blood. The sequence was collected from a male donor in good health. Some clones in this sample may be carry-over from other donors' samples. Here the CDR3 reads CSAEGGYNEQFF. The CDR3, as DNA: TGCAGTGCCGAGGGAGGGTACAATGAGCAGTTCTTC.